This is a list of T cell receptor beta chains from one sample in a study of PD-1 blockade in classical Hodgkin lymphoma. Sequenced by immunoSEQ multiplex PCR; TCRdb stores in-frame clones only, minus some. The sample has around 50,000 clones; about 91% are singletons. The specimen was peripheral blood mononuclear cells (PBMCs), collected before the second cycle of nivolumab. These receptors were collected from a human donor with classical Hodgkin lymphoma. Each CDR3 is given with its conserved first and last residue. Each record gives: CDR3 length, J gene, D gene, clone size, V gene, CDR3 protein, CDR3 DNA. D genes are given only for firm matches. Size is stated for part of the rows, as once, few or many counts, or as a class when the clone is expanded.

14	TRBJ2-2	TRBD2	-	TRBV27	CASSLLAGTGELFF	TGTGCCAGCAGTCTTCTAGCGGGAACCGGGGAGCTGTTTTTT
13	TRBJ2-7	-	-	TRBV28	CASSLEGGYEQYF	TGTGCCAGCAGTTTAGAAGGCGGCTACGAGCAGTACTTC
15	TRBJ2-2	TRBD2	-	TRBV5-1	CASSEGLAGTGELFF	TGCGCCAGCAGCGAGGGACTAGCGGGCACCGGGGAGCTGTTTTTT
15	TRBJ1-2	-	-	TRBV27	CASSLGAPTNYGYTF	TGTGCCAGCAGTTTAGGAGCCCCGACTAACTATGGCTACACCTTC
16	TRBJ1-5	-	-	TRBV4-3	CASSQDLGQSNQPQHF	TGCGCCAGCAGCCAAGATCTCGGACAGAGCAATCAGCCCCAGCATTTT
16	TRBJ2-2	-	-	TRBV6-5	CASSYSLTWMSGELFF	TGTGCCAGCAGTTACTCTTTGACTTGGATGAGCGGGGAGCTGTTTTTT
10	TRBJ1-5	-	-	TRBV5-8	CASSVQPQHF	TGTGCCAGCAGCGTCCAGCCCCAGCATTTT
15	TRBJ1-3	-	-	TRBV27	CASSLSGGDGNTIYF	TGTGCCAGCAGTTTGTCGGGGGGCGATGGAAACACCATATATTTT
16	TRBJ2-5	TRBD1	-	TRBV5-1	CASSLDGQGALDIQYF	TGCGCCAGCAGCTTGGATGGTCAGGGGGCCCTTGATATCCAGTACTTC
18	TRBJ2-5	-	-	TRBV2	CASLYRLIRQGIKETQYF	TGTGCCAGCCTATACAGGTTGATAAGGCAGGGAATAAAAGAGACCCAGTACTTC
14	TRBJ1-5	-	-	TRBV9	CASSEGVINQPQHF	TGTGCCAGCAGTGAAGGGGTTATCAATCAGCCCCAGCATTTT
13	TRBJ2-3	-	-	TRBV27	CATRDGLTDTQYF	TGTGCGACCAGGGACGGTCTGACAGATACGCAGTATTTT
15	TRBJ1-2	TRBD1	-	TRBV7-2	CASRTPGQGVYGYTF	TGTGCCAGCAGGACCCCGGGACAGGGCGTCTATGGCTACACCTTC
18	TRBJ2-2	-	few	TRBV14	CASSQDFGSGVVTGELFF	TGTGCCAGCAGCCAAGATTTCGGCAGTGGGGTAGTTACCGGGGAGCTGTTTTTT
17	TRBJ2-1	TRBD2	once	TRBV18	CASSPRFTEGLANEQFF	TGTGCCAGCTCACCCCGCTTCACGGAGGGACTAGCAAATGAGCAGTTCTTC
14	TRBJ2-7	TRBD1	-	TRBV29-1	CSSTSGTVPYEQYF	TGCAGCTCGACCTCCGGGACAGTGCCCTACGAGCAGTACTTC
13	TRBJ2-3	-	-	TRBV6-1	CASFRDGTDTQYF	TGTGCCAGCTTTCGGGACGGCACAGATACGCAGTATTTT
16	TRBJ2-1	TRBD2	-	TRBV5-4	CASIPPTSGGAGEQFF	TGTGCCAGCATTCCCCCTACTAGCGGGGGGGCCGGTGAGCAGTTCTTC
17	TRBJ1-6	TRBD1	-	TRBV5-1	CASTTSWTGLEESPLHF	TGCGCCAGCACCACGTCTTGGACAGGGTTAGAGGAATCACCCCTCCACTTT
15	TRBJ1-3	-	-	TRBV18	CASSPREPEGNTIYF	TGTGCCAGCTCACCAAGGGAGCCAGAGGGAAACACCATATATTTT
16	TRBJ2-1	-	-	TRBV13	CASSFIGNSSYNEQFF	TGTGCCAGCAGCTTTATCGGGAACAGCTCCTACAATGAGCAGTTCTTC
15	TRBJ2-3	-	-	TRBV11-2	CASSFDGVGTDTQYF	TGTGCCAGCAGCTTCGACGGGGTCGGGACAGATACGCAGTATTTT
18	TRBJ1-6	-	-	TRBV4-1	CASSLEGDLGGRNSPLHF	TGCGCCAGCAGCCTAGAGGGGGACCTCGGAGGTCGTAATTCACCCCTCCACTTT
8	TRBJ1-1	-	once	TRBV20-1	CSLSEAFF	TGCAGCCTGAGTGAAGCTTTCTTT
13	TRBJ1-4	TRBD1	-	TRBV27	CASSGDRGEKLFF	TGTGCCAGCAGTGGAGACAGGGGTGAAAAACTGTTTTTT
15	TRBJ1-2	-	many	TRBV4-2	CASSQVGAGSYGYTF	TGTGCCAGCAGCCAAGTCGGCGCGGGTTCCTATGGCTACACCTTC
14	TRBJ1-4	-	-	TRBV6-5	CASSYWPSSEKLFF	TGTGCCAGCAGTTACTGGCCATCTTCGGAAAAACTGTTTTTT
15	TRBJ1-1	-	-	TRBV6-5	CASSGLDIMNTEAFF	TGTGCCAGCAGTGGCCTGGACATAATGAACACTGAAGCTTTCTTT
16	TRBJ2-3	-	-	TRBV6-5	CASSLLGGTSTDTQYF	TGTGCCAGCAGTTTACTGGGGGGCACTAGCACAGATACGCAGTATTTT
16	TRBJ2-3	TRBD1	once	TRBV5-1	CASSLAGQGYTDTQYF	TGCGCCAGCAGCTTGGCAGGACAGGGCTACACAGATACGCAGTATTTT
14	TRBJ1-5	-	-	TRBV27	CASSFNAGNQPQHF	TGTGCCAGCAGTTTTAATGCCGGCAATCAGCCCCAGCATTTT
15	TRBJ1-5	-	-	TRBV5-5	CASSGGPNSNQPQHF	TGTGCCAGCAGCGGAGGACCGAACAGCAATCAGCCCCAGCATTTT
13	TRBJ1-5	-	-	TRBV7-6	CASSPGSNQPQHF	TGTGCCAGCAGTCCGGGGAGCAATCAGCCCCAGCATTTT
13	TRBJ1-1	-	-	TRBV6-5	CASSRGRDTEAFF	TGTGCCAGCTCTAGGGGAAGGGACACTGAAGCTTTCTTT
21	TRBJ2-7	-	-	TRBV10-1	CASSESVGGAAELEKLYEQYF	TGCGCCAGCAGTGAGTCTGTGGGGGGGGCAGCGGAACTGGAAAAACTCTACGAGCAGTACTTC
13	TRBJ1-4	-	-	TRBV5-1	CASKLGTNEKLFF	TGCGCCAGCAAGTTAGGAACTAATGAAAAACTGTTTTTT
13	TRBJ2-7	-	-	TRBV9	CASSVAAEGEQYF	TGTGCCAGCAGCGTAGCAGCGGAAGGCGAGCAGTACTTC
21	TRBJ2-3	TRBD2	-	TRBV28	CASSTLGLAGGSRPLADTQYF	TGTGCCAGCAGTACGCTGGGACTAGCGGGAGGGTCGAGGCCGTTGGCAGATACGCAGTATTTT
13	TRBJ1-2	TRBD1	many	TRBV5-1	CASSQIPGQGYTF	TGCGCCAGCAGCCAAATCCCGGGACAGGGGTACACCTTC
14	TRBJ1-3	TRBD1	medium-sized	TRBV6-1	CASVQGPTVDTIYF	TGTGCCAGCGTACAGGGGCCCACGGTAGACACCATATATTTT
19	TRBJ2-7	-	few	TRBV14	CASSPITGATIGSSYEQYF	TGTGCCAGCAGCCCTATAACAGGGGCCACGATCGGGAGCTCCTACGAGCAGTACTTC
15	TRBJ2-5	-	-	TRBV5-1	CASSLAGKNQETQYF	TGCGCCAGCAGCTTGGCCGGGAAAAACCAAGAGACCCAGTACTTC
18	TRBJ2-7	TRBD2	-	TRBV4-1	CASSPGGVGGLQGYEQYF	TGCGCCAGCAGCCCCGGGGGGGTCGGGGGCCTCCAGGGATACGAGCAGTACTTC
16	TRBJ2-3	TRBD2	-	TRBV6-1	CASSELKSGSTDTQYF	TGTGCCAGCAGTGAACTGAAGAGCGGGAGTACAGATACGCAGTATTTT
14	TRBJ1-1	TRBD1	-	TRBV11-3	CASSSLGRDSEAFF	TGTGCCAGCAGCTCACTAGGCCGGGACAGTGAAGCTTTCTTT